Below, 10 T cell receptor beta chains from the same sample are listed, as sequenced in a study of shared clonotypes between healthy human individuals. TCRdb's table, derived via immunoSEQ multiplex PCR, lists solely in-frame clones and lacks some. This sample has roughly 300,000 clones, with roughly 91% found just once. Specimen: memory CD8+ T cells sorted from blood. Subset indicated: CD45RO+ cells pooled with CCR7-negative TemRA cells. The receptors shown here come from a man in his late teens or twenties in good health.

J is TRBJ2-5 and V is TRBV9; D perhaps matches TRBD2 (5 bases). The V gene's germline CDR1 is SGDLS and CDR2 YYNGEE. V lost 3 bases, J lost 7 bases, and 7 bases lay in between. This CDR3 spans 11 amino acids. The CDR3 DNA reads TGTGCCAGCAGCGCAAGCGGGACCCAGTACTTC. Translating gives CASSASGTQYF. Full variable domain (outside the CDR3, taken from reference TRBV9 and TRBJ2-5): DSGVTQTPKHLITATGQRVTLRCSPRSGDLSVYWYQQSLDQGLQFLIQYYNGEERAKGNILERFSAQQFPDLHSELNLSSLELGDSALYFCASSASGTQYFGPGTRLLVL.

The chain is built from TRBV5-6 and TRBJ2-3, with no clear D. Germline lookup yields CDR1 SGHDT and CDR2 YYEEEE. This CDR3 has 12 amino acids. V lost 4 bases to trimming and J lost 5 bases, with 8 bases between them. CDR3 sequence (DNA): TGTGCCAGCAGCCCAAACGAAGATACGCAGTATTTT. Protein: CASSPNEDTQYF.

The genes are TRBV6-6 and TRBJ2-3; D call uncertain. Germline V gene sequence: CDR1 MNHNY, CDR2 SVGAGI (reference sequence). The CDR3 is 15 amino acids. The V end was cut by 2 bases, the J end by 2 bases, with 11 bases between. CDR3 protein: CASSYADPFTDTQYF. CDR3 in DNA: TGTGCCAGCAGTTACGCCGACCCGTTCACAGATACGCAGTATTTT.

This clone was seen many times. The chain combines TRBV30 with TRBJ1-6; D not resolved. The CDR3 covers 13 residues. The germline CDR1 and CDR2 sequences are GTSNPN and SVGIG (reference sequence). Trimming cost V 3 bases and J 10 bases, with 13 bases left between them. This CDR3 reads CAWSFGPGSPLHF. The CDR3 region has the DNA TGTGCCTGGAGCTTCGGACCCGGATCACCCCTCCACTTT.

This chain uses TRBV6-5 with TRBJ2-1; D might be TRBD2 (5 bases). The CDR3 is 14 residues long. Germline-derived CDR1 and CDR2 are MNHEY and SVGAGI. V was shortened by 10 bases and J by 7 bases, with 20 bases between the two germline ends. The CDR3 DNA follows: TGTGCCACCAAAAACTCAGGCCGGGGTAATGAGCAGTTCTTC. This gives the protein CATKNSGRGNEQFF.

The CDR3 coding sequence is TGTGCCAGCAGCTTAAGGGGGGTTAGCACAGATACGCAGTATTTT. Translation: CASSLRGVSTDTQYF. The chain couples TRBV11-3 to TRBJ2-3; D possibly uses TRBD1 or TRBD2 (6 bases each). Germline V CDR1 and CDR2: SGHNT, YENEEA. Trimming removed 2 bases at V and 0 bases at J, with 9 bases between. The CDR3 has 15 residues.

This clone appeared a few times. The chain employs TRBV19 and TRBJ1-2; D gene unclear. Between the trimmed V and J ends, which lost 3 bases and 4 bases, there was a span of 3 bases. There are 11 residues in the CDR3. The germline CDR1 and CDR2 sequences are LNHDA and SQIVND (reference sequence). The chain's CDR3 is CASSIGYGYTF. CDR3 coding DNA: TGTGCCAGTAGTATCGGCTATGGCTACACCTTC.

V is TRBV19 and J is TRBJ1-2; no reliable D call. This CDR3 has 13 residues. CDR1 and CDR2 (germline): LNHDA, SQIVND (reference sequence). V gave up 3 bases and J gave up 5 bases, with 10 bases separating them. CDR3 loop: CASSMAAPYGYTF. DNA of the CDR3: TGTGCCAGTAGTATGGCAGCCCCTTATGGCTACACCTTC.

V and J are TRBV27 and TRBJ2-7, with 10 bases that match TRBD2. The V gene's germline CDR1 is MNHEY and CDR2 SMNVEV (reference sequence). The CDR3 contains 15 residues. The V and J ends lost 2 bases and 2 bases, in that order; junction bases with no gene match: 3. In nucleotides, the CDR3 is TGTGCCAGCAGTTTAACAGCGGGAGGGCCCTACGAGCAGTACTTC. Translation gives CASSLTAGGPYEQYF.

The genes are TRBV12-5 and TRBJ1-6; 7 bases line up with TRBD1. The CDR3 runs 12 residues. Germline V lookup: CDR1 LGHNT, CDR2 FRNRAP. J lost 13 bases, V lost 7 bases, and 7 bases had no gene match. The CDR3 DNA is TGTGCTAGTGCCCGACAGGGATCGCCCCTCCACTTT. Translation gives CASARQGSPLHF.